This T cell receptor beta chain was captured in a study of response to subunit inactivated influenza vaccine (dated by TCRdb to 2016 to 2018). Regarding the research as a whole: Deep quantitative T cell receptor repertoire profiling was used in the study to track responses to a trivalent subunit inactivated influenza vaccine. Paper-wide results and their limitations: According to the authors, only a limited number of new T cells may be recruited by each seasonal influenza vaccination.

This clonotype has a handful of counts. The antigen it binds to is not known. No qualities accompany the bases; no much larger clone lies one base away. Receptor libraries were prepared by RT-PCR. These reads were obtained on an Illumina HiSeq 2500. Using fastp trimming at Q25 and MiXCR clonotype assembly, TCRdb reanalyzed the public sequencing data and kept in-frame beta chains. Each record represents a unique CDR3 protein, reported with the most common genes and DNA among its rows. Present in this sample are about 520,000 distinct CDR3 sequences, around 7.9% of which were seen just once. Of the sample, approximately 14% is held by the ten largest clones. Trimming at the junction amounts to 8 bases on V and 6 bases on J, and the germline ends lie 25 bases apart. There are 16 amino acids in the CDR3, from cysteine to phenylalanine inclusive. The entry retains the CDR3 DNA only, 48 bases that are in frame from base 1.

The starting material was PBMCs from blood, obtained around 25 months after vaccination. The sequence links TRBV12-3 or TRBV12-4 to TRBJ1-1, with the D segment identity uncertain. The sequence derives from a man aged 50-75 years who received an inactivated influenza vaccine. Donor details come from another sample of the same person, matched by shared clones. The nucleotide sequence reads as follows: TGTGCCAGCTTTCTAGTGTGGCCTCATTCAGAGGCTGAAGCTTTCTTT. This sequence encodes CASFLVWPHSEAEAFF.